This T cell receptor beta chain emerged from a study of pediatric ulcerative colitis (dated by TCRdb to about 2019). As for the study more broadly: Of the ulcerative colitis patients, several had pancolitis and two had left-sided colitis, and histology in every patient was consistent with ulcerative colitis. The Pediatric Ulcerative Colitis Activity Index classified a couple of patients as having mild disease, several as having moderate disease and three as having acute severe colitis. From roughly 10 newly diagnosed, treatment-naive pediatric ulcerative colitis patients and a few non-IBD control children, paired blood and rectal samples were collected.

CDR3 length: 14 amino acids, cysteine to phenylalanine. Only the CDR3 DNA is retained, 42 bases long and in frame from the first base. V drops 0 bases and J drops 5 bases, leaving 11 bases in between. CDR1 is given as SGHNT and CDR2 as YYREEE, both from the germline V gene (reference sequence). During colonoscopy, one to two pinch biopsies were obtained from the rectum for research purposes. No immunosuppressive medication had been given to the ulcerative colitis patients before the diagnostic colonoscopy. Before DNA was isolated, the rectal biopsies underwent proteinase K digestion. The Wizard kit (Promega) was used to extract genomic DNA from blood and intestinal samples. General study outcomes and caveats: Blood-derived T cells may have been included in the rectal pinch biopsies, particularly in patients with overt colitis. Compared with controls, ulcerative colitis patients showed significantly higher autologous blood-rectal clonal overlap, a finding that suggests increased T cell trafficking to inflamed tissue. Only four individuals were included in the healthy control group, which was small. A couple of rectal CDR3 clonotypes were present in all ulcerative colitis patients and in none of the controls. Because repertoires came from total lymphocyte DNA, patterns in rare subsets such as regulatory T cells may not be reflected. Rectal repertoire features separated controls, mild-moderate and acute severe colitis patients; acute severe colitis showed reduced rectal diversity due to clonal expansions. For technical reasons, substantially fewer templates were yielded by the blood samples of a couple of patients, and these blood samples were excluded from blood-rectal overlap analysis.

Through the immunoSEQ TRB Survey service, multiplex V and J primers were used to amplify rearranged CDR3 beta regions from genomic DNA. Survey-level sequencing depth of up to 500,000 reads per sample was used to keep depth equal across samples. The libraries were purified and pooled, then sequenced using Illumina technology. The paper's processing steps were these. Productive clonality, sample overlap, pairwise scatters, CDR3 beta length, V/D/J gene usage and productiveness were all assessed with the immunoSEQ online tools. Alongside Shannon and Simpson indices, calculated diversity was computed as the number of unique rearrangements divided by total templates, multiplied by 100. Principal component analysis was performed on Z-score normalized data with the R prcomp function and the ggbiplot package. Morisita's index was used to quantify the clonal overlap between blood and rectum within each subject. TCRdb limited this immuneACCESS table to in-frame rearrangements with V and J called. A share of clones is missing; checked studies link under half to unresolved V genes, and the rest is unexplained. That table furnishes V, J and clone size, whereas the DNA furnished D and trimming. The sample table contains approximately 37,000 clones; only one count was recorded for around 75% of them. The top ten clones comprise around 9.2% of the sample.

In the case of this clone: It has no known antigen specificity. No much larger clone is present one base from it, and per-base qualities are unavailable.

This sequence was found in a boy younger than 18 with severe ulcerative colitis. The chain joins TRBV5-4 to TRBJ2-5; the D gene assignment is ambiguous. Sequencing input: gut tissue. CDR3 reads: CASSLEASSETQYF. The DNA sequence is given as TGTGCCAGCAGCTTGGAGGCGAGCTCCGAGACCCAGTACTTC.